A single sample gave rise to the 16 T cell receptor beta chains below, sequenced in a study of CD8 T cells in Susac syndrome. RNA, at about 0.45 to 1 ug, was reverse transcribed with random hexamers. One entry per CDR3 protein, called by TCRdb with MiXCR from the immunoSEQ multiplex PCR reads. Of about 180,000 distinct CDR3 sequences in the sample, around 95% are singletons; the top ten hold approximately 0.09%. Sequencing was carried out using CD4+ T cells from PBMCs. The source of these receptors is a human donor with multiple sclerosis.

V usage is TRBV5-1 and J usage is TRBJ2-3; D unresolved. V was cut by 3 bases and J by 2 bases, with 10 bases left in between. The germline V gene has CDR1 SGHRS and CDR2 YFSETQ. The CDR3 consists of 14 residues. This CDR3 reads CASSSVGSTDTQYF. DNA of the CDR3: TGCGCCAGCAGCTCAGTAGGGTCCACAGATACGCAGTATTTT.

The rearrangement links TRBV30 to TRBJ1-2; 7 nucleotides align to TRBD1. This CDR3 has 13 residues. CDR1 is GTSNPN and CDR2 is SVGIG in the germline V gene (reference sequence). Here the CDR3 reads CAVTRQGGDGYTF. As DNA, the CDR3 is TGTGCTGTCACGCGACAGGGAGGCGATGGCTACACCTTC.

CDR3 in DNA: TGTGCCAGCAGCCAGTCCGGTTCCAATCAGCCCCAGCATTTT. Translated, it gives CASSQSGSNQPQHF. The rearrangement links TRBV3-1 to TRBJ1-5; D uncertain. The CDR3 consists of 14 residues. V lost 3 bases and J 3 bases, leaving 9 bases between the germline ends. Germline V CDR1 and CDR2: LGHDT, YNNKEL (reference sequence).

The CDR3 DNA reads as TGTGCCAGCAGCCCCCGGGACCCTGAAAAACTGTTTTTT. Residues: CASSPRDPEKLFF. The chain employs TRBV3-1 and TRBJ1-4; possible D gene TRBD1, 5 bases. Germline loops: CDR1 LGHDT, CDR2 YNNKEL (reference sequence). V dropped 4 bases and J dropped 7 bases, with 10 bases sitting between them. This CDR3 contains 13 residues.

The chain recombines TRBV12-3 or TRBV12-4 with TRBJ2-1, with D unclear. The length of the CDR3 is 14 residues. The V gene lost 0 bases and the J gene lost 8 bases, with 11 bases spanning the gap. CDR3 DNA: TGTGCCAGCAGTTTAGCGCGAAGTTTGCATGAGCAGTTCTTC. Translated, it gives CASSLARSLHEQFF.

The DNA for the CDR3 is TGTGCCTGGAGTCGCCGGGACAGGGGGCCTGGGGCCAACGTCCTGACTTTC. Translated: CAWSRRDRGPGANVLTF. The rearrangement links TRBV30 to TRBJ2-6; 12 bases align to TRBD1. This CDR3 region has 17 residues. With 2 bases clipped from V and 2 bases from J, the junction kept 4 bases outside the gene matches. The V gene's germline CDR1 is GTSNPN and CDR2 SVGIG (reference sequence).

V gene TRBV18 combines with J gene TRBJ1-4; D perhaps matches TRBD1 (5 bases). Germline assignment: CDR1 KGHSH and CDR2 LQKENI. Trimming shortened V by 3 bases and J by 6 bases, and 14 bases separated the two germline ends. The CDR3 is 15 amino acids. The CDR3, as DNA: TGTGCCAGCTCACCTACGTGGGGGGAAGATGAAAAACTGTTTTTT. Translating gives CASSPTWGEDEKLFF.

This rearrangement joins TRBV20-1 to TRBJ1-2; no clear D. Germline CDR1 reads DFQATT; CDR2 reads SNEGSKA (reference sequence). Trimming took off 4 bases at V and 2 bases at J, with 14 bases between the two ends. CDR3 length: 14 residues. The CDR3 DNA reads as TGCAGTGCTATGGATCGGGAGCGGAACTATGGCTACACCTTC. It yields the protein CSAMDRERNYGYTF.

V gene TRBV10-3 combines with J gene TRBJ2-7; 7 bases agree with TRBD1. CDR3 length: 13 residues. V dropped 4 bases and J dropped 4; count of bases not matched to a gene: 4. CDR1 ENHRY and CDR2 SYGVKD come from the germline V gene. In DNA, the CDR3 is TGTGCCATCAGTGTCGACAGGGAATACGAGCAGTACTTC. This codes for CAISVDREYEQYF.

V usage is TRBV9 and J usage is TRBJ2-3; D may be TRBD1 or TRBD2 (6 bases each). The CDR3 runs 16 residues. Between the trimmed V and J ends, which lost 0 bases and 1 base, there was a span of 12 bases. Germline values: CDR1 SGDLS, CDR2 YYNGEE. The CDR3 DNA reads TGTGCCAGCAGCGTAGGTCTTAGGGGGGGCACAGATACGCAGTATTTT. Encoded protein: CASSVGLRGGTDTQYF.

The CDR3 loop reads CASSLSATSVEQYF. The CDR3 DNA reads as TGTGCCAGCAGCTTATCTGCGACATCCGTTGAGCAGTACTTC. The chain links TRBV7-9 to TRBJ2-7; D is unclear. Germline-derived CDR1 and CDR2 are SEHNR and FQNEAQ (reference sequence). The CDR3 covers 14 residues. V was shortened by 2 bases and J by 7 bases, with 15 bases between the two germline ends.

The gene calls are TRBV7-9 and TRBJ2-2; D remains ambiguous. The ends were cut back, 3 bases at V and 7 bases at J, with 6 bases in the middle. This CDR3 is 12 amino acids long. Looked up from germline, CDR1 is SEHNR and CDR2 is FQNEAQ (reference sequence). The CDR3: CASSFGGGELFF. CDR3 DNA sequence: TGTGCCAGCAGCTTCGGTGGCGGGGAGCTGTTTTTT.

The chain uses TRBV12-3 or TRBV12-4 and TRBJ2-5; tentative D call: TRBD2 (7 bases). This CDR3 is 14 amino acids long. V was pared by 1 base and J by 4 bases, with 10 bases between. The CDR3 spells CASSLVGGLETQYF. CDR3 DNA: TGTGCCAGCAGTTTAGTGGGGGGGCTAGAGACCCAGTACTTC.

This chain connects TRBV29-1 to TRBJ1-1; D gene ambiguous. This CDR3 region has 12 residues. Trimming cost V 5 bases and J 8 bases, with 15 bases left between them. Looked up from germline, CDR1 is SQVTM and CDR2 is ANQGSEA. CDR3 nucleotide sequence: TGCAGCGTTTTTAGAAACAGCGGGGAAGCTTTCTTT. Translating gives CSVFRNSGEAFF.

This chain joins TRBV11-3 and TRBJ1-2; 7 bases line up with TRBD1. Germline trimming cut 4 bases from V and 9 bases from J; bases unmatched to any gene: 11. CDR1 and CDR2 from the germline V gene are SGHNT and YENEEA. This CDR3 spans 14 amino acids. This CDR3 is CASSSRGTAISYTF. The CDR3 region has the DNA TGTGCCAGCAGCTCTCGTGGGACAGCCATTAGCTACACCTTC.

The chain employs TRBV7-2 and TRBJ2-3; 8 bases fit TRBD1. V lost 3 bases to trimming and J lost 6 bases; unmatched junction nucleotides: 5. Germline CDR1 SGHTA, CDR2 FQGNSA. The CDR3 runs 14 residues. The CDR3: CASSFGRGQDTQYF. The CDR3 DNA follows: TGTGCCAGCAGCTTTGGCAGGGGGCAGGATACGCAGTATTTT.